This TCR beta chain was recovered during a study of blood T cell repertoires in COVID-19. Assay: immunoSEQ multiplex PCR; the TCRdb copy retains only in-frame clones and omits some. The sample consists of around 140,000 clones, roughly 84% of them appearing once. This CDR3 spans 13 amino acids. V was cut by 0 bases and J by 8 bases, with 8 bases left in between. CDR1 LNHDA and CDR2 SQIVND come from the germline V gene (reference sequence). The chain couples TRBV19 to TRBJ2-1; TRBD2 is a possible D gene (5 bases). The sequence was obtained from a man aged 25-45 years with COVID-19, enrolled during active disease. The sample was peripheral blood. The CDR3 loop is CASSIDPGYEQFF. CDR3 sequence (DNA): TGTGCCAGTAGTATAGATCCGGGATATGAGCAGTTCTTC.